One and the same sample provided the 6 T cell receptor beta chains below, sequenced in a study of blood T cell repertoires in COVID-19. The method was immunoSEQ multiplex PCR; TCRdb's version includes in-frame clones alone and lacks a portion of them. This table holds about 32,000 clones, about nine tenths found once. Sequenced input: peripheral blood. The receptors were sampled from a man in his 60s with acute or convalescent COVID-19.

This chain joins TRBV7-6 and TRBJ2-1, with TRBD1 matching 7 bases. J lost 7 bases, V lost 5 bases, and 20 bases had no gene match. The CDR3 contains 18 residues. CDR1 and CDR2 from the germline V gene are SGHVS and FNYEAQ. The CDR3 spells CASSRLSFSDRDLNEQFF. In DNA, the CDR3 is TGTGCCAGCAGCCGCTTATCCTTTTCAGACAGGGACCTTAATGAGCAGTTCTTC.

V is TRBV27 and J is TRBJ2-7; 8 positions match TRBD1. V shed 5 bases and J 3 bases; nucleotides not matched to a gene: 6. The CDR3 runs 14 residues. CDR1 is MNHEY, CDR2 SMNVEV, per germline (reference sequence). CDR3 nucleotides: TGTGCCAGCAGTGTGGACAGGGTTGGCTACGAGCAGTACTTC. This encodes CASSVDRVGYEQYF.

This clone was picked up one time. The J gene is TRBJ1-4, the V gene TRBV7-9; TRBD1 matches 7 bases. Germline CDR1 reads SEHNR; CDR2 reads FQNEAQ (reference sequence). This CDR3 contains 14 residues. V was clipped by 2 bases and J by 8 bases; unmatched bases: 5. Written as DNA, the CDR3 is TGTGCCAGCAGCTTATCCCAGGGGGGCGAAAAACTGTTTTTT. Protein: CASSLSQGGEKLFF.

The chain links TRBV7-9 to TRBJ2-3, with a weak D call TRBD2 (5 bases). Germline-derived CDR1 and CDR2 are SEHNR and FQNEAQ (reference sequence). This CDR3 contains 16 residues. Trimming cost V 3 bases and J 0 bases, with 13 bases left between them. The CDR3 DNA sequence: TGTGCCAGCAGCTTTATGAGGGCCGCTAGCACAGATACGCAGTATTTT. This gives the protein CASSFMRAASTDTQYF. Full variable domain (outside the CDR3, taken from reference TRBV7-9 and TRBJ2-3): DTGVSQNPRHKITKRGQNVTFRCDPISEHNRLYWYRQTLGQGPEFLTYFQNEAQLEKSRLLSDRFSAERPKGSFSTLEIQRTEQGDSAMYLCASSFMRAASTDTQYFGPGTRLTVL.

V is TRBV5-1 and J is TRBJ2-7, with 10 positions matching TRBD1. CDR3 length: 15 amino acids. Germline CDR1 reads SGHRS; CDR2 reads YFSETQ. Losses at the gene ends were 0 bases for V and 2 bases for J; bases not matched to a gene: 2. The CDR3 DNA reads TGCGCCAGCAGCTTGGCCGGGACAGGGGCCTACGAGCAGTACTTC. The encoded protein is CASSLAGTGAYEQYF.

As DNA, the CDR3 is TGCGCCAGCAGCCAAGCCTTAGGGGGACTAGCGGGTAGCACAGATACGCAGTATTTT. Translated, it gives CASSQALGGLAGSTDTQYF. The chain recombines TRBV4-1 with TRBJ2-3, with TRBD2 matching over 12 bases. The CDR3 has 19 residues. V lost 1 base and J lost 0; bases outside the gene matches: 8. CDR1 and CDR2 (germline): MGHRA, YSYEKL.